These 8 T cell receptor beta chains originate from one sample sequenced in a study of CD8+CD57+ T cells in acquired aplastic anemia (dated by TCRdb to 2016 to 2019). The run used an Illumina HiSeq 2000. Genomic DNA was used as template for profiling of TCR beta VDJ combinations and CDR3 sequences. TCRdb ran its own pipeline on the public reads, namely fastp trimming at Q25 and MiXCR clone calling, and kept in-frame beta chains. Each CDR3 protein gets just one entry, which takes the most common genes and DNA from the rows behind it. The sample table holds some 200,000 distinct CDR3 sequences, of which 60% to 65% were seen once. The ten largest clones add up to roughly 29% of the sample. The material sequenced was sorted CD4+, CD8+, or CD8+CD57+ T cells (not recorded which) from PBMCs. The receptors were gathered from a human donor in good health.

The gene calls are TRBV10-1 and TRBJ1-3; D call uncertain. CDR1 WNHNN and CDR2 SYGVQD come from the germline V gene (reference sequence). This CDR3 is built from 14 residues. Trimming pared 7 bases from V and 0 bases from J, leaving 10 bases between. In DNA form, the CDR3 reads TGCGCCAGCAAGAGGACTGCCTCTGGAAACACCATATATTTT. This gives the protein CASKRTASGNTIYF.

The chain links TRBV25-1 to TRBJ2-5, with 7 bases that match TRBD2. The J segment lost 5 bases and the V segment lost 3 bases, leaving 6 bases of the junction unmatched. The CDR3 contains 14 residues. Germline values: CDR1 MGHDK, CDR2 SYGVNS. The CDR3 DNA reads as TGTGCCAGCAGTGATGCGGGAGAGGAGGAGACCCAGTACTTC. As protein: CASSDAGEEETQYF.

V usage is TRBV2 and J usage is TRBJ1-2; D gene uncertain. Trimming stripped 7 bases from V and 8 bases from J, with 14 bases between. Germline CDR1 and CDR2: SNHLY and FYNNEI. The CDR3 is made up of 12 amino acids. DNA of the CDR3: TGTGCCAGCACCGAGGTCTTCCCCGGCTACACCTTC. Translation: CASTEVFPGYTF.

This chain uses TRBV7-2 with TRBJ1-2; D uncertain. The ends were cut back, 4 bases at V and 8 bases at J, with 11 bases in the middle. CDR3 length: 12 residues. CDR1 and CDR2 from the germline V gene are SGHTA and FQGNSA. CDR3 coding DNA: TGTGCCAGCAGCTCGTCGCGGCCCGGCTACACCTTC. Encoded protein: CASSSSRPGYTF.

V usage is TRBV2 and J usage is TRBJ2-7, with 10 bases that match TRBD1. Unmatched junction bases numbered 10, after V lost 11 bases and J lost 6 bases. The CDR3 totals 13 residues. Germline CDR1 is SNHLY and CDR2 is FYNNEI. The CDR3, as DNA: TGTGCCGTCATAGGGACAGGGGAAACCGAGCAGTACTTC. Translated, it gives CAVIGTGETEQYF. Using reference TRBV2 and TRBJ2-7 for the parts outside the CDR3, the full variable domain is EPEVTQTPSHQVTQMGQEVILRCVPISNHLYFYWYRQILGQKVEFLVSFYNNEISEKSEIFDDQFSVERPDGSNFTLKIRSTKLEDSAMYFCAVIGTGETEQYFGPGTRLTVT.

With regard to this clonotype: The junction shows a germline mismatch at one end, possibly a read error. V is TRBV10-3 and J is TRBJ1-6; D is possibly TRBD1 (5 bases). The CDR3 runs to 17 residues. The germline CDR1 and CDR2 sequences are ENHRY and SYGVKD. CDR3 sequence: CAISESWSVEGNSPFHF. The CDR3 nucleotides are TGTGCCATCAGTGAGTCATGGTCCGTGGAGGGGAATTCACCCTTCCACTTT.

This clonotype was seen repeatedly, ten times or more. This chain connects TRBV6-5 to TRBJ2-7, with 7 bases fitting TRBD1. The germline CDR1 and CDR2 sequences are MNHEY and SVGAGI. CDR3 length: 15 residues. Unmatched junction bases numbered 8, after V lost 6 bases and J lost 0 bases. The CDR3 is CASRPQGFPSYEQYF. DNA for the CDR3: TGTGCCAGCAGGCCACAGGGGTTCCCCTCCTACGAGCAGTACTTC.

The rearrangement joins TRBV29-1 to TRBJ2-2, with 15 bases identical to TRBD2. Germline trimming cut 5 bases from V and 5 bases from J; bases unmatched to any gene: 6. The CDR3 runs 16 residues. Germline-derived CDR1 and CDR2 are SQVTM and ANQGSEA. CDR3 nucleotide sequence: TGCAGCGTTCCGGGACTAGCGGGAGGTGGGACCGGGGAGCTGTTTTTT. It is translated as CSVPGLAGGGTGELFF.